These 19 T cell receptor beta chains originate from one sample sequenced in a study of blood T cell repertoires in COVID-19. TCRdb's copy holds only in-frame clones and misses some; the assay was immunoSEQ multiplex PCR. The sample includes over 85,000 clones, roughly three quarters of them seen just once. Sequencing used peripheral blood. These receptors came from a human donor in a cohort sampled during active COVID-19.

Comments on this clone: Germline and junction disagree at one end, which may indicate a read error. Distinct nucleotide sequences in the sample also encode this CDR3. This sequence joins TRBV19 and TRBJ2-3, with TRBD2 as a possible D gene (5 bases). Germline assignment: CDR1 LNHDA and CDR2 SQIVND (reference sequence). This CDR3 contains 13 residues. The CDR3 reads CASSPGYTDTQYF. The CDR3 DNA is TGTGCTAGTAGTCCGGGGTACACAGATACGCAGTATTTT.

Ten or more counts support this clone. This sequence joins TRBV6-6 and TRBJ1-1; a possible D gene is TRBD1 (5 bases). Germline V CDR1 and CDR2: MNHNY, SVGAGI (reference sequence). CDR3 length: 11 residues. The V gene lost 8 bases and the J gene lost 3 bases, with 7 bases spanning the gap. The CDR3 sequence: CASRGDTEAFF. The CDR3 region has the DNA TGTGCCAGCCGGGGGGACACTGAAGCTTTCTTT.

The J gene is TRBJ2-1, the V gene TRBV12-5, with a possible D match to TRBD2 (7 bases). Germline V lookup: CDR1 LGHNT, CDR2 FRNRAP. This CDR3 spans 15 amino acids. V dropped 4 bases and J dropped 12 bases, with 22 bases sitting between them. The CDR3 DNA sequence: TGTGCTAGTGGTTCCCGCCTCGGGGGGCTGAGGGGGCAGTTCTTC. Amino acid sequence: CASGSRLGGLRGQFF. Complete variable domain (other parts from reference TRBV12-5 and TRBJ2-1): DARVTQTPRHKVTEMGQEVTMRCQPILGHNTVFWYRQTMMQGLELLAYFRNRAPLDDSGMPKDRFSAEMPDATLATLKIQPSEPRDSAVYFCASGSRLGGLRGQFFGPGTRLTVL.

The chain combines TRBV6-1 with TRBJ1-1; no definite D call. The CDR3 loop spans 13 amino acids. Looked up from germline, CDR1 is MNHNS and CDR2 is SASEGT. The V end lost 2 bases, the J end lost 6 bases, and 10 bases lay between the germline ends. Here the CDR3 reads CASSELALSEAFF. The CDR3 DNA reads TGTGCCAGCAGTGAACTAGCGTTATCTGAAGCTTTCTTT.

The CDR3, as DNA: TGTGCCAGCAGCCTATACGACTCTGGAAACACCATATATTTT. Amino acid sequence: CASSLYDSGNTIYF. The chain uses TRBV7-2 and TRBJ1-3; the D is unclear. The CDR3 runs 14 residues. CDR1 is SGHTA, CDR2 FQGNSA, per germline. Trimming stripped 5 bases from V and 0 bases from J, with 8 bases between.

The chain couples TRBV3-1 (or the pseudogene TRBV3-2) to TRBJ2-2; 8 nucleotides agree with TRBD1. V gave up 1 base and J gave up 3 bases; unmatched junction bases: 1. The CDR3 is 15 residues long. Germline CDR1 is LGHDT and CDR2 is YNNKEL (reference sequence). The CDR3 loop is CASSQGDRYTGELFF. CDR3 coding DNA: TGTGCCAGCAGCCAAGGGGACAGGTACACCGGGGAGCTGTTTTTT.

The genes are TRBV5-5 and TRBJ2-1; 11 bases are shared with TRBD1. The CDR3 is 15 residues long. Germline V gene lookup returns CDR1 SGHKS and CDR2 YYEKEE (reference sequence). Unmatched junction bases numbered 5, after V lost 3 bases and J lost 6 bases. The chain's CDR3 is CASSSGTGGFNEQFF. The CDR3 bases are TGTGCCAGCAGCTCCGGGACAGGGGGATTCAATGAGCAGTTCTTC.

In this sample, this clone turned up a few times. The V gene is TRBV2, the J gene TRBJ2-7; 10 bases agree with TRBD1. The J segment lost 4 bases and the V segment lost 6 bases, leaving 0 bases of the junction unmatched. Per germline, CDR1 SNHLY and CDR2 FYNNEI. The CDR3 covers 12 residues. The CDR3 bases are TGTGCCAGCAGGGACAGGGGGTACGAGCAGTACTTC. Translated, it gives CASRDRGYEQYF.

The chain recombines TRBV7-9 with TRBJ2-7, with a tentative D call TRBD1 (5 bases). The CDR3 extends over 12 amino acids. V was clipped by 6 bases and J by 6 bases, with 12 bases between them. Germline V gene data show CDR1 as SEHNR and CDR2 as FQNEAQ (reference sequence). In nucleotides, the CDR3 is TGTGCCAGCAGTCCCAGGGATTCCGAGCAGTACTTC. Translation: CASSPRDSEQYF.

The rearrangement uses TRBV11-2 and TRBJ2-5; D is uncertain. The V end was cut by 7 bases, the J end by 5 bases, with 17 bases between. The CDR3 loop spans 14 amino acids. Germline CDR1 SGHAT, CDR2 FQNNGV. This chain's CDR3 is CASTPSTALETQYF. The CDR3 region has the DNA TGTGCCAGCACCCCGTCTACTGCCTTGGAGACCCAGTACTTC.

The V and J genes are TRBV2 and TRBJ2-3, with 9 bases aligning to TRBD2. Losses at the gene ends were 8 bases for V and 2 bases for J; bases not matched to a gene: 14. This CDR3 has 17 residues. The germline CDR1 and CDR2 sequences are SNHLY and FYNNEI. CDR3 sequence reads: CASGGAKAGGPTDTQYF. In nucleotides, the CDR3 is TGTGCCAGCGGAGGGGCTAAGGCGGGAGGGCCCACAGATACGCAGTATTTT. The variable domain in full, completed from reference TRBV2 and TRBJ2-3, reads EPEVTQTPSHQVTQMGQEVILRCVPISNHLYFYWYRQILGQKVEFLVSFYNNEISEKSEIFDDQFSVERPDGSNFTLKIRSTKLEDSAMYFCASGGAKAGGPTDTQYFGPGTRLTVL.

The chain joins TRBV2 to TRBJ1-2; D gene ambiguous. The V gene lost 7 bases and the J gene lost 5 bases, with 17 bases spanning the gap. Germline CDR1 and CDR2: SNHLY and FYNNEI. This CDR3 contains 14 residues. DNA for the CDR3: TGTGCCAGCATCGTCGAGAGCGCCGGGTATGGCTACACCTTC. Its protein product is CASIVESAGYGYTF.

The J gene is TRBJ2-1, the V gene TRBV3-1 (or the pseudogene TRBV3-2); 12 nucleotides line up with TRBD2. The CDR3 totals 16 residues. CDR1 is LGHDT and CDR2 is YNNKEL in the germline V gene (reference sequence). V shed 6 bases, J shed 2 bases, and the junction held 5 bases outside the gene matches. Here the CDR3 DNA reads TGTGCCAGCAGTCACAGGACTAGCGGGACCTACAATGAGCAGTTCTTC. It translates to CASSHRTSGTYNEQFF.

This sequence joins TRBV11-3 and TRBJ2-6, with D tentatively TRBD1 (7 bases). This CDR3 contains 16 residues. CDR1 and CDR2 (germline): SGHNT, YENEEA. V lost 1 base to trimming and J lost 4 bases, with 11 bases between them. CDR3 protein: CASSLGAGQGANVLTF. The CDR3 bases are TGTGCCAGCAGCTTAGGGGCGGGACAGGGGGCCAACGTCCTGACTTTC.

This clone was observed a handful of times. This chain connects TRBV7-9 to TRBJ1-5, with D unclear. The germline V gene encodes CDR1 SEHNR and CDR2 FQNEAQ (reference sequence). The CDR3 is made up of 13 amino acids. The germline V and J ends were trimmed by 4 bases and 2 bases, with 6 bases remaining between them. This chain's CDR3 is CASSSSGNQPQHF. The CDR3 DNA follows: TGTGCCAGCAGCTCTAGTGGCAATCAGCCCCAGCATTTT.

The chain couples TRBV4-3 to TRBJ1-5, with D possibly matching TRBD1 (5 bases). This CDR3 comprises 14 residues. V was pared by 4 bases and J by 2 bases, with 9 bases between. Per germline, CDR1 LGHNA and CDR2 YSLEER. In DNA form, the CDR3 reads TGCGCCAGCAGCCTGTCCAGGGGCAATCAGCCCCAGCATTTT. Protein sequence: CASSLSRGNQPQHF.

This clone was seen only once. A clone one base away is much larger, so this may be a read error. This sample includes further DNA sequences coding for the same CDR3. The V call is TRBV28, the J call TRBJ2-1; 8 bases fit TRBD2. The trim removed 4 bases at V and 8 bases at J, leaving 10 bases unmatched. Germline CDR1 is MDHEN and CDR2 is SYDVKM. This CDR3 spans 15 amino acids. The CDR3 reads CASSSLLRGAYEQFF. The CDR3 DNA follows: TGTGCCAGCAGTTCACTGCTGCGGGGGGCGTATGAGCAGTTCTTC.

The V call is TRBV19, the J call TRBJ1-5; D perhaps matches TRBD1 (6 bases). The CDR3 is 14 residues long. V lost 6 bases to trimming and J lost 3 bases, with 12 bases between them. Germline V gene sequence: CDR1 LNHDA, CDR2 SQIVND (reference sequence). The CDR3 DNA reads TGTGCCAGTAGACGGGACACTCACAATCAGCCCCAGCATTTT. Translated: CASRRDTHNQPQHF.

The chain has TRBV6-5 and TRBJ1-5; 9 bases align to TRBD1. The CDR3 has 14 amino acids. Germline-derived CDR1 and CDR2 are MNHEY and SVGAGI. J was trimmed by 3 bases and V by 5 bases; bases with no gene match: 2. The CDR3 DNA is TGTGCCAGCAGTCGACAGGGGGACAATCAGCCCCAGCATTTT. It codes for CASSRQGDNQPQHF.